These T cell receptor beta chains were read from a single sample in a study of read filtering for tumor transcriptome and immune sequencing. TCRdb processed the reads anew with MiXCR; each CDR3 protein has one entry. The repertoire holds roughly 41,000 distinct CDR3 sequences, with 12% to 15% as singletons. Sample: a population of CD138-negative cells sorted from bone marrow. All receptors come from a donor aged 40 or over with multiple myeloma. Each CDR3 is given with its conserved first and last residue. Each record gives: V gene, clone size, J gene, D gene, CDR3 DNA, CDR3 protein. A D gene is named only where the DNA matches it firmly. A row's size may be missing; if present it is once, few, many or a size class.

>TRBV29-1|many|TRBJ2-7|TRBD1
TGCAGCGTTGTACCGGGACAGGGAGTTGGGGAGTACTTC
CSVVPGQGVGEYF
>TRBV6-2/TRBV6-3|many|TRBJ2-2|-
TGTGCCAGCAGACAGGGTTTTCAAACCGGGGAGCTGTTTTTT
CASRQGFQTGELFF
>TRBV11-2|many|TRBJ2-1|-
TGTGCCAGCAGCTCGGAGGGAAATGAGCAGTTCTTC
CASSSEGNEQFF
>TRBV12-3/TRBV12-4|many|TRBJ1-5|TRBD1
TGTGCCAGCAGTTGGACAGGGGGCCGCAATCAGCCCCAGCATTTT
CASSWTGGRNQPQHF
>TRBV5-1|many|TRBJ2-7|-
TGCGCCAGCAGCTTGGCCAGGGGGGGAACCTACGAGCAGTACTTC
CASSLARGGTYEQYF
>TRBV29-1|many|TRBJ1-1|-
TGCAGCGTTGTTCAGGGAGACACTGAAGCTTTCTTT
CSVVQGDTEAFF
>TRBV24-1|many|TRBJ2-1|TRBD2
TGTGCCACCAGTGAAGCGGGAGGCCCCTACGATGAGCAGTTCTTC
CATSEAGGPYDEQFF
>TRBV4-2|many|TRBJ2-1|TRBD2
TGTGCCAGCAGCCAAGCGGCTAGCGGGAGTGCGTATGAGCAGTTCTTC
CASSQAASGSAYEQFF
>TRBV7-2|many|TRBJ1-4|-
TGTGCCAGCAGCTTTCCGGGAAATGAAAAACTGTTTTTT
CASSFPGNEKLFF
>TRBV29-1|many|TRBJ2-7|-
TGCAGCGTTGAAGATCGCGGGGACGAGCAGTACTTC
CSVEDRGDEQYF
>TRBV29-1|many|TRBJ2-1|-
TGCAGCGTCCAGGGGGGGGCACAGAGCTCCTACAATGAGCAGTTCTTC
CSVQGGAQSSYNEQFF
>TRBV5-1|many|TRBJ2-1|-
TGCGCCAGCAGCTTGGACGGCTCCTACAATGAGCAGTTCTTC
CASSLDGSYNEQFF
>TRBV7-2|many|TRBJ2-5|-
TGTGCCAGCAAAGACAGAAACCAAGAGACCCAGTACTTC
CASKDRNQETQYF
>TRBV4-1|-|TRBJ2-7|-
TGCGCCAGCAGCCCAGCGAACCGGGCCTACGAGCAGTACTTC
CASSPANRAYEQYF
>TRBV5-1|few|TRBJ1-5|-
TGCGCCAGCAGCTTGGGCGGGTATAGCAATCAGCCCCAGCATTTT
CASSLGGYSNQPQHF
>TRBV20-1|many|TRBJ2-5|-
TGCAGTGCTAGACCTCCGGACAAGCGAGAGACCCAGTACTTC
CSARPPDKRETQYF
>TRBV20-1|many|TRBJ2-1|-
TGCAGTGCTAGTTACGGGCGCGGTGAGCAGTTCTTC
CSASYGRGEQFF
>TRBV4-2|few|TRBJ1-5|-
TGTGCCAGCAGCGGTATGCCCGGGGCAGGGCAGCCCCAGCATTTT
CASSGMPGAGQPQHF
>TRBV5-1|many|TRBJ1-5|-
TGCGCCAGCAGCTTGCAACAGGGCGACCAGCCCCAGCATTTT
CASSLQQGDQPQHF
>TRBV7-3|many|TRBJ2-2|TRBD2
TGTGCCAGCAGCCCGACTAGCGGGGAAACCGGGGAGCTGTTTTTT
CASSPTSGETGELFF
>TRBV7-2|many|TRBJ1-2|-
TGTGCCAGCAGCTCGCCGGGAGGGGGGCGTCTCTCCTATGGCTACACCTTC
CASSSPGGGRLSYGYTF
>TRBV5-1|-|TRBJ2-7|TRBD2
TGCGCCAGCAGCGGCGGACTAGCGGGAGACTACGAGCAGTACTTC
CASSGGLAGDYEQYF
>TRBV20-1|-|TRBJ2-1|-
TGCAGTGCCGTACCCCGGACAGGCCGGACTAGTCCTCGCCACTACAATGAGCAGTTCTTC
CSAVPRTGRTSPRHYNEQFF
>TRBV15|many|TRBJ2-7|TRBD1
TGTGCCACCAGCAGAGATGGGCCTCCGGGACAGGGGGCAATAAGTTCCTACGAGCAGTACTTC
CATSRDGPPGQGAISSYEQYF
>TRBV29-1|many|TRBJ2-1|TRBD2
TGCAGCGGAGCGGGAGGGAAGAACTACAATGAGCAGTTCTTC
CSGAGGKNYNEQFF
>TRBV3-1|-|TRBJ1-5|TRBD1
TGTGCCAGCAGCCAGGGGACAGGCCGGTTAGGTCAGCCCCAGCATTTT
CASSQGTGRLGQPQHF
>TRBV4-3|many|TRBJ2-1|TRBD2
TGCGCCAGCAGCCAAGGGTCTAGCGGGATCTATGAGCAGTTCTTC
CASSQGSSGIYEQFF
>TRBV11-2|many|TRBJ2-1|TRBD2
TGTGCCAGCAGCTCGCTAGCGGGAGGGCCATTGGATGAGCAGTTCTTC
CASSSLAGGPLDEQFF
>TRBV5-5|many|TRBJ2-2|-
TGTGCCAGCAGCCGACAGGTGGCGAACACCGGGGAGCTGTTTTTT
CASSRQVANTGELFF
>TRBV2|many|TRBJ2-2|TRBD2
TGTGCCAGTTCTCGGCGAGAAGGAGCTAGCGGGACTGCCGGGGAGCTGTTTTTT
CASSRREGASGTAGELFF
>TRBV6-1|-|TRBJ2-7|-
TGTGCCAGCACAAGGAGGGAGTACGAGCAGTACTTC
CASTRREYEQYF
>TRBV10-3|many|TRBJ1-6|-
TGTGCCATCAGTGAACGGGTGGATTCACCCCTCCACTTT
CAISERVDSPLHF
>TRBV28|many|TRBJ2-6|-
TGTGCCAGCAGAGCTTCTGGGGCCAACGTCCTGACTTTC
CASRASGANVLTF
>TRBV5-1|-|TRBJ1-1|-
TGCGCCAGCAGCTTGTTGGGGACCGCTGAAGCTTTCTTT
CASSLLGTAEAFF
>TRBV30|many|TRBJ1-4|-
TGTGCCTGGAGTGACCGGGGCAAGGGGCACGAAAAACTGTTTTTT
CAWSDRGKGHEKLFF
>TRBV28|many|TRBJ2-7|-
TGTGCCAGCAGTCCCTCGACTCTTCCTGACTACGAGCAGTACTTC
CASSPSTLPDYEQYF
>TRBV2|many|TRBJ1-2|-
TGTGCCAGCAGTCGGACGGGGACGGCTAACTATGGCTACACCTTC
CASSRTGTANYGYTF
>TRBV20-1|many|TRBJ2-3|TRBD2
TGCAGTGCTAGGGTTCTAGCGGGTAACACAGATGCGCAGTATTTT
CSARVLAGNTDAQYF
>TRBV30|many|TRBJ2-1|TRBD2
TGTGCCTGGAGTCCTCCCAGCGGGATTTCCTACAATGAGCAGTTCTTC
CAWSPPSGISYNEQFF
>TRBV6-6|many|TRBJ1-5|-
TGTGCCAGCAATGGGGGAGACGGTCAGCCCCAGCATTTT
CASNGGDGQPQHF
>TRBV9|many|TRBJ2-1|TRBD2
TGTGCCAGCAGCGTGGCGGGAGGGACCTACAATGAGCAGTTCTTC
CASSVAGGTYNEQFF
>TRBV20-1|many|TRBJ2-1|-
TGCAGTGCTAGAGATATGCCCTACAATGAGCAGTTCTTC
CSARDMPYNEQFF
>TRBV7-2|many|TRBJ1-5|TRBD1
TGTGCCAGCAGCCTAACCGGGACAGGGGGTAATCAGCCCCAGCATTTT
CASSLTGTGGNQPQHF
>TRBV7-2|many|TRBJ2-7|TRBD1
TGTGCCAGCAGCCGACAGGGCCGATACGAGCAGTACTTC
CASSRQGRYEQYF
>TRBV20-1|-|TRBJ2-7|-
TGCAGTGCCCTAGAAGAGCGGAGCCCCTACGAGCAGTACTTC
CSALEERSPYEQYF
>TRBV27|-|TRBJ2-4|TRBD2
TGTGCCAGCAGTTCCGGGCTAGCGGGAGGCCGGGGGAACATTCAGTACTTC
CASSSGLAGGRGNIQYF
>TRBV28|many|TRBJ1-1|-
TGTGCCAGCAGCCCTCCCCGGGACCCTAGGAACACTGAAGCTTTCTTT
CASSPPRDPRNTEAFF
>TRBV5-1|many|TRBJ1-1|TRBD1
TGCGCCAGCAGCTCTACAGGGGGCACTGAAGCTTTCTTT
CASSSTGGTEAFF
>TRBV6-2/TRBV6-3|many|TRBJ2-1|-
TGTGCCAGCAGTTACTCGATTAAGCGGTCAAACACCTACAATGAGCAGTTCTTC
CASSYSIKRSNTYNEQFF
>TRBV11-2|-|TRBJ1-4|-
TGTGCCAGCAGCTTAGGGGCGAGGGATGAAAAACTGTTTTTT
CASSLGARDEKLFF
>TRBV6-1|few|TRBJ1-5|-
TGTGCCAGCAAGGCCCGCGGGAATCAGCCCCAGCATTTT
CASKARGNQPQHF
>TRBV30|many|TRBJ1-5|TRBD1
TGTGCCTGGAGTGGGTCAGGGGGCTACCAGCCCCAGCATTTT
CAWSGSGGYQPQHF
>TRBV6-5|-|TRBJ2-1|-
TGTGCCAGTAGTTACGACACATACGATGAGCAGTTCTTC
CASSYDTYDEQFF
>TRBV6-2/TRBV6-3|many|TRBJ2-2|TRBD2
TGTGCCAGCAGTTGGGCAGGGAGGGGCACCGGGGAGCTGTTTTTT
CASSWAGRGTGELFF
>TRBV9|many|TRBJ1-4|-
TGTGCCAGCAGCCAGGACATCAGAGATGAAAAACTGTTTTTT
CASSQDIRDEKLFF
>TRBV12-3/TRBV12-4|many|TRBJ2-7|-
TGTGCCAGCAGGGCCTCTTTGGGCGAGCAGTACTTC
CASRASLGEQYF